This TCR beta chain is drawn from a study of T cell responses to AZD1222 COVID-19 vaccine. Here immunoSEQ multiplex PCR was the method, and the copy in TCRdb shows in-frame clones only, minus some. The data show around 80,000 clones, approximately 83% seen once. Between the trimmed V and J ends, which lost 4 bases and 2 bases, there was a span of 6 bases. The CDR3 totals 12 residues. From germline, CDR1 is LGHDT and CDR2 YNNKEL (reference sequence). The source of this sequence is an adult who received the AZD1222 COVID-19 vaccine. This chain links TRBV3-1 (or the pseudogene TRBV3-2) with TRBJ2-7; D is ambiguous. The sample here was peripheral blood, taken 28 days after the second AZD1222 dose. CDR3 residues: CASSPTPYEQYF. The CDR3 DNA is TGTGCCAGCAGCCCTACCCCCTACGAGCAGTACTTC.